The rows below give T cell receptor beta chains drawn from one sample of a study of T-cell reconstitution after alpha-beta-depleted transplantation in children. TCRdb reprocessed the PCR reads with MiXCR, giving one entry per CDR3 protein. Among approximately 390,000 distinct CDR3 sequences listed, 11% were seen once. Material: PBMCs from the stem cell graft donor, obtained from the stem cell graft. Receptors originate from a human donor who donated a stem cell graft to a child with acute myeloid leukemia. The CDR3 runs from the conserved cysteine through the conserved F or W. Each record gives: clone size, V gene, J gene, D gene, CDR3 DNA, CDR3 protein. D genes are given only for firm matches. A row's size may be missing; if present it is once, few, many or a size class.

many	TRBV12-3/TRBV12-4	TRBJ2-1	TRBD2	TGTGCCAGCAGTCCACCACTGGCGGGGGTTGAGCAGTTCTTC	CASSPPLAGVEQFF
many	TRBV15	TRBJ2-2	.	TGTGCCACCAGCAGCCCCCCGGGACCGATCACCGGGGAGCTGTTTTTT	CATSSPPGPITGELFF
.	TRBV6-1	TRBJ2-1	TRBD2	TGTGCCAGCAGTGAAGGGGCCGTCGGTAGCGGGAGGGCCCTCGAGCAGTTCTTC	CASSEGAVGSGRALEQFF
few	TRBV5-1	TRBJ1-1	.	TGCGCCAGCAGTTCGGCCCGGCGGTACACTGAAGCTTTCTTT	CASSSARRYTEAFF
many	TRBV12-3/TRBV12-4	TRBJ1-1	TRBD1	TGTGCCAGCAGCGAGACAGGGGAGACTGAAGCTTTCTTT	CASSETGETEAFF
.	TRBV4-3	TRBJ1-2	.	TGCGCCAGCAGCCAAGATTCCGGGGGAGCTAACTATGGCTACACCTTC	CASSQDSGGANYGYTF
few	TRBV6-5	TRBJ2-1	.	TGTGCCAGCAGTCCCCGCGGTGTTGAGCAGTTCTTC	CASSPRGVEQFF
.	TRBV11-2	TRBJ2-2	TRBD1	TGTGCCAGCAGCTCAACCAGGGGGCCGGGCGGGGAGCTGTTTTTT	CASSSTRGPGGELFF
few	TRBV21-1	TRBJ2-2	.	TGTGCCAGCAGCAAAGTAGGCCAGTGCGGCACCGGGGAGCTGTTTTTT	CASSKVGQCGTGELFF
.	TRBV7-6	TRBJ2-5	TRBD2	TGTGCTAGCAGCCCATACCCTCGGCGGGGGGAGGAGGGTAGCGGGAGACCCGTTGAGACCCAGTACTTC	CASSPYPRRGEEGSGRPVETQYF
few	TRBV5-1	TRBJ2-1	TRBD2	TGCGCCAGCAGAATGGGACTAGCGGGGGGGGATGAGCAGTTCTTC	CASRMGLAGGDEQFF
.	TRBV11-2	TRBJ2-5	TRBD2	TGTGCCAGCAGCCTCCTAGCGGGAGGGCCGGGAGAGACCCAGTACTTC	CASSLLAGGPGETQYF
.	TRBV12-3/TRBV12-4	TRBJ2-5	TRBD2	TGTGCCAGCAGTCGAGGACGTAGCGGGGGACAGACCCAGTACTTC	CASSRGRSGGQTQYF
many	TRBV9	TRBJ2-5	.	TGTGCCAGCAGCGTAGTAGGGGGGGAAGGGGAGACCCAGTACTTC	CASSVVGGEGETQYF
few	TRBV7-6	TRBJ1-1	.	TGTGCCAGCAGCCCCTCCGCGTGGCGGTACACTGAAGCTTTCTTT	CASSPSAWRYTEAFF
few	TRBV20-1	TRBJ1-2	TRBD1	TGCAGTGCTGGGACAGGGGTCAGGGCTACTATGAATGGCTACACCTTC	CSAGTGVRATMNGYTF
few	TRBV12-3/TRBV12-4	TRBJ1-2	.	TGTGCCAGCAGTCGGGACAAAGGCACGGGGGGCTACACCTTC	CASSRDKGTGGYTF
many	TRBV7-2	TRBJ1-5	TRBD1	TGTGCCAGCAGCGCTACAGGGGGCAATCAGCCCCAGCATTTT	CASSATGGNQPQHF
.	TRBV5-1	TRBJ1-1	.	TGCGCCAGCAGCTTGTCCGGGACCCCGAACACTGAAGCTTTCTTT	CASSLSGTPNTEAFF
.	TRBV12-3/TRBV12-4	TRBJ2-2	.	TGTGCCAGCAGTTTCTGGCGGGGCCAGACAGGGGAGCTGTTTTTT	CASSFWRGQTGELFF
.	TRBV4-3	TRBJ2-2	.	TGCGCCGGCAGCCAAGAGTCGTACAGAAACACCGGGGAGCTGTTTTTT	CAGSQESYRNTGELFF
few	TRBV5-1	TRBJ1-1	TRBD1	TGCGCCAGCAGCGTACAGGGGGAAGGAACTGAAGCTTTCTTT	CASSVQGEGTEAFF
many	TRBV7-9	TRBJ2-6	TRBD1	TGTGCCAGCAGCGTCGGGACAGGGGGCTTAGGGGGGGCCAACGTCCTGACTTTC	CASSVGTGGLGGANVLTF
.	TRBV12-3/TRBV12-4	TRBJ2-3	.	TGTGCCAGCGCCCCGGGCGGCACAGATACGCAGTATTTT	CASAPGGTDTQYF
.	TRBV10-3	TRBJ2-5	TRBD2	TGTGCCATCAGTGAGTCGGCTAGCGGTAAAGAGACCCAGTACTTC	CAISESASGKETQYF
.	TRBV7-7	TRBJ2-5	TRBD2	TGTGCTAGCAGCACGGGACTAGCGGTAACAGAGACCCAGTACTTC	CASSTGLAVTETQYF
.	TRBV29-1	TRBJ1-1	TRBD1	TGCAGCGTAGATGGGACAGGGCAGGAGAGGACTGAAGCTTTCTTT	CSVDGTGQERTEAFF
many	TRBV5-1	TRBJ2-1	.	TGCGCCAGCAGCTTGCCAGGGGGGTTTGGCAATGAGCAGTTCTTC	CASSLPGGFGNEQFF
.	TRBV18	TRBJ1-4	.	TGTGCCAGCTCACCTCGTGGTTCTGAAAAACTGTTTTTT	CASSPRGSEKLFF
many	TRBV5-1	TRBJ2-3	.	TGCGCCAGCCATAGCGGAACCACAGATACGCAGTATTTT	CASHSGTTDTQYF
.	TRBV10-1	TRBJ2-3	.	TGCGCCAGCAGTGCGGTACTCGGGACAAAAGATACGCAGTATTTT	CASSAVLGTKDTQYF
.	TRBV6-1	TRBJ2-7	.	TGTGCCAGCAGGGACCAGGGAGGCGAGCAGTACTTC	CASRDQGGEQYF
few	TRBV10-3	TRBJ2-2	TRBD2	TGTGCCATCACTTTGGAGGGGACTATGGACACCGGGGAGCTGTTTTTT	CAITLEGTMDTGELFF
.	TRBV30	TRBJ2-1	.	TGTGCCTGGAGTGTAGGTGATAGGCAGTTCTTC	CAWSVGDRQFF
.	TRBV12-3/TRBV12-4	TRBJ2-5	TRBD2	TGTGCCAGCAGCATTACTAGCGGGCAAGAGACCCAGTACTTC	CASSITSGQETQYF
few	TRBV7-9	TRBJ2-7	.	TGTGCCAGCAGCCTTACAGGGAGCGCCTACGAGCAGTACTTC	CASSLTGSAYEQYF
.	TRBV3-1	TRBJ2-3	.	TGTGCCAGCAGCCAAGATCGGGTAGGAGTACTCATTACAGATACGCAGTATTTT	CASSQDRVGVLITDTQYF
.	TRBV12-3/TRBV12-4	TRBJ2-4	TRBD2	TGTGCCAGCAGTTTCGGGGGGGGGACCAAAAACATTCAGTACTTC	CASSFGGGTKNIQYF
.	TRBV20-1	TRBJ2-7	.	TGCAGTGCTCCGGCGACAGACATATTTAGCTCCTACGAGCAGTACTTC	CSAPATDIFSSYEQYF
few	TRBV7-9	TRBJ2-2	TRBD1	TGTGCCAGCATCTCCGGGACAGGGCTAAACACCGGGGAGCTGTTTTTT	CASISGTGLNTGELFF
once	TRBV25-1	TRBJ2-5	.	TGTGCCAGCGTGGCAGGGGAGACCCAGTACTTC	CASVAGETQYF
.	TRBV29-1	TRBJ2-7	TRBD1	TGCAGCGTGGGGACAGGGCCCTACGAGCAGTACTTC	CSVGTGPYEQYF
.	TRBV2	TRBJ2-3	.	TGTGCCAGCAGTGATCCCGGACGGTGGGTACGCACAGATACGCAGTATTTT	CASSDPGRWVRTDTQYF
many	TRBV20-1	TRBJ1-1	TRBD1	TGCAGTGCTGACAGGGGAGGGAACACTGAAGCTTTCTTT	CSADRGGNTEAFF
many	TRBV10-3	TRBJ2-6	TRBD1	TGTGCCATCGGCGTGACAGGGGCAGGTCCCGGGGCCAACGTCCTGACTTTC	CAIGVTGAGPGANVLTF
.	TRBV6-2/TRBV6-3	TRBJ2-7	TRBD1	TGTGCCAGCAGTACCGACAGGGTTGTATACGAGCAGTACTTC	CASSTDRVVYEQYF